Here is one T cell receptor (beta chain) with its context. This receptor's antigen is unknown. Qualities for individual bases were not recorded, and no much larger clone is one base off. The germline V gene supplies CDR1 SGHRS and CDR2 YFSETQ. There are 15 amino acids in the CDR3, from cysteine to phenylalanine inclusive. Only the CDR3 region is kept as DNA, spanning 45 bases read in frame from base 1. The V and J ends are trimmed by 0 bases and 1 base, leaving 10 bases between them. The source of the sample is a study of blood T cell repertoires in COVID-19 (TCRdb year 2020). The study in broad terms: Collaborator samples came from the United States, Italy and Spain and covered acute and convalescent phases of COVID-19. The sample metadata nearly always contained a de-identified subject ID, COVID-19 status, age in years and sex. The material from the prospective study consisted of cDNA or gDNA derived from T cells, B-cell-depleted T cells, or PBMCs. Samples were obtained from the ongoing ImmuneRACE study (first 160 participants) and from 1,200 or so subjects provided by 6 global collaborators. The repertoires were released in a freely available public database intended as a resource for research on the immune response to SARS-CoV-2. Deeply sampled blood TCRbeta repertoires from subjects exposed to, actively infected with, or recovered from COVID-19 were included in the dataset. Where available, HLA class I and class II types were obtained from metadata supplied by the sample provider rather than from assay-based typing. What the study reported, not specific to this receptor: Clinical and demographic metadata were provided uncurated, with the amount varying by source and participant.

Whole blood was collected in K2EDTA tubes by collaborating institutions according to the institutions' own protocols. For TCRbeta analysis, collaborators shipped samples as frozen whole blood, isolated PBMCs, or DNA extracted from either of those sample types. TCRbeta CDR3 regions were amplified from genomic DNA using the immunoSEQ Assay, a bias-controlled multiplex PCR. From the authors' description of their analysis: The number of nucleated cells in each sample was estimated by amplification of reference gene primers within the assay. To quantify the absolute abundance of each unique TCRbeta CDR3 rearrangement, sequence reads were collapsed and filtered. For each sample, productive Simpson clonality was calculated as the square root of Simpson's diversity index over productive rearrangements. The source is immuneACCESS, and TCRdb retained only in-frame sequences with V and J called. Part of the clones is not carried over; for the studies checked, unresolved V genes explain less than half of this, and the remainder is unexplained. The V and J calls and clone size are taken from that table; D and trimming were inferred from the DNA. The sample table records tens of thousands of clones; approximately 86% of these occur just once. The ten top clones hold roughly 28% of the sample.

The specimen was peripheral blood. This sequence uses TRBV5-1 and TRBJ1-1; the D gene is perhaps TRBD1, on 6 matching bases. The sequence was collected from a woman older than 75 with acute or convalescent COVID-19. The nucleotide sequence is given as TGCGCCAGCAGCTTGGATGGACAGCAGAACACTGAAGCTTTCTTT. This yields the protein CASSLDGQQNTEAFF.